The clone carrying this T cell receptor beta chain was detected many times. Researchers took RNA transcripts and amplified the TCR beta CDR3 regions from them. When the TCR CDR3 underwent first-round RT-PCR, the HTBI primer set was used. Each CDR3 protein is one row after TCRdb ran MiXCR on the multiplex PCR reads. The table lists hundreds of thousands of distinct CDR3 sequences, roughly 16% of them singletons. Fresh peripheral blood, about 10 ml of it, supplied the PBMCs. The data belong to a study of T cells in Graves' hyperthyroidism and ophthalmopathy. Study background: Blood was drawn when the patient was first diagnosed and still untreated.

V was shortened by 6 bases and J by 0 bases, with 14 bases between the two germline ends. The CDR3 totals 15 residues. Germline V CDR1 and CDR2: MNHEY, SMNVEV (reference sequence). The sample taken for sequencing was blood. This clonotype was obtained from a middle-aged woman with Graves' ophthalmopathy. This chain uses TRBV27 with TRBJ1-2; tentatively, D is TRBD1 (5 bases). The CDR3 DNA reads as TGTGCCAGCAGCATGGGGCCGCAGCCTAACTATGGCTACACCTTC. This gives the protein CASSMGPQPNYGYTF.